Reported below is one TCR beta chain. The antigen is unknown. CD45RO-negative CD8 cells positively selected for CCR7 made up the naive population, which excluded terminally differentiated effector memory CD45RA+ cells. Germline values: CDR1 SGDLS, CDR2 YYNGEE. Trimming removed 3 bases from V and 8 bases from J; junction bases left unmatched: 10. This CDR3 spans 16 amino acids. This entry belongs to a study of shared clonotypes between healthy human individuals. General study results and limits: Non-shared clonotypes were found to have lower generation probabilities than the clonotypes that were shared by all four of the sorted-subset donors.

Source study methods: As immunoSEQ supplied junction-only sequences (without quality scores), filtering differed. The data were produced by immunoSEQ multiplex PCR, yet TCRdb's version contains in-frame clones alone and is incomplete. The D gene and trimming were derived from the DNA, and the V and J assignments and clone size from that table. This table has approximately 840,000 clones, 96% appearing once. This chain links TRBV9 with TRBJ2-1, with 11 bases lining up with TRBD2. Sequenced sample: naive CD8+ T cells sorted from blood. The clonotype was recovered from a man younger than 45 in good health. The CDR3 here is CASSAGTSGFRDEQFF. The CDR3 DNA reads as TGTGCCAGCAGCGCAGGGACTAGCGGTTTTAGAGATGAGCAGTTCTTC.